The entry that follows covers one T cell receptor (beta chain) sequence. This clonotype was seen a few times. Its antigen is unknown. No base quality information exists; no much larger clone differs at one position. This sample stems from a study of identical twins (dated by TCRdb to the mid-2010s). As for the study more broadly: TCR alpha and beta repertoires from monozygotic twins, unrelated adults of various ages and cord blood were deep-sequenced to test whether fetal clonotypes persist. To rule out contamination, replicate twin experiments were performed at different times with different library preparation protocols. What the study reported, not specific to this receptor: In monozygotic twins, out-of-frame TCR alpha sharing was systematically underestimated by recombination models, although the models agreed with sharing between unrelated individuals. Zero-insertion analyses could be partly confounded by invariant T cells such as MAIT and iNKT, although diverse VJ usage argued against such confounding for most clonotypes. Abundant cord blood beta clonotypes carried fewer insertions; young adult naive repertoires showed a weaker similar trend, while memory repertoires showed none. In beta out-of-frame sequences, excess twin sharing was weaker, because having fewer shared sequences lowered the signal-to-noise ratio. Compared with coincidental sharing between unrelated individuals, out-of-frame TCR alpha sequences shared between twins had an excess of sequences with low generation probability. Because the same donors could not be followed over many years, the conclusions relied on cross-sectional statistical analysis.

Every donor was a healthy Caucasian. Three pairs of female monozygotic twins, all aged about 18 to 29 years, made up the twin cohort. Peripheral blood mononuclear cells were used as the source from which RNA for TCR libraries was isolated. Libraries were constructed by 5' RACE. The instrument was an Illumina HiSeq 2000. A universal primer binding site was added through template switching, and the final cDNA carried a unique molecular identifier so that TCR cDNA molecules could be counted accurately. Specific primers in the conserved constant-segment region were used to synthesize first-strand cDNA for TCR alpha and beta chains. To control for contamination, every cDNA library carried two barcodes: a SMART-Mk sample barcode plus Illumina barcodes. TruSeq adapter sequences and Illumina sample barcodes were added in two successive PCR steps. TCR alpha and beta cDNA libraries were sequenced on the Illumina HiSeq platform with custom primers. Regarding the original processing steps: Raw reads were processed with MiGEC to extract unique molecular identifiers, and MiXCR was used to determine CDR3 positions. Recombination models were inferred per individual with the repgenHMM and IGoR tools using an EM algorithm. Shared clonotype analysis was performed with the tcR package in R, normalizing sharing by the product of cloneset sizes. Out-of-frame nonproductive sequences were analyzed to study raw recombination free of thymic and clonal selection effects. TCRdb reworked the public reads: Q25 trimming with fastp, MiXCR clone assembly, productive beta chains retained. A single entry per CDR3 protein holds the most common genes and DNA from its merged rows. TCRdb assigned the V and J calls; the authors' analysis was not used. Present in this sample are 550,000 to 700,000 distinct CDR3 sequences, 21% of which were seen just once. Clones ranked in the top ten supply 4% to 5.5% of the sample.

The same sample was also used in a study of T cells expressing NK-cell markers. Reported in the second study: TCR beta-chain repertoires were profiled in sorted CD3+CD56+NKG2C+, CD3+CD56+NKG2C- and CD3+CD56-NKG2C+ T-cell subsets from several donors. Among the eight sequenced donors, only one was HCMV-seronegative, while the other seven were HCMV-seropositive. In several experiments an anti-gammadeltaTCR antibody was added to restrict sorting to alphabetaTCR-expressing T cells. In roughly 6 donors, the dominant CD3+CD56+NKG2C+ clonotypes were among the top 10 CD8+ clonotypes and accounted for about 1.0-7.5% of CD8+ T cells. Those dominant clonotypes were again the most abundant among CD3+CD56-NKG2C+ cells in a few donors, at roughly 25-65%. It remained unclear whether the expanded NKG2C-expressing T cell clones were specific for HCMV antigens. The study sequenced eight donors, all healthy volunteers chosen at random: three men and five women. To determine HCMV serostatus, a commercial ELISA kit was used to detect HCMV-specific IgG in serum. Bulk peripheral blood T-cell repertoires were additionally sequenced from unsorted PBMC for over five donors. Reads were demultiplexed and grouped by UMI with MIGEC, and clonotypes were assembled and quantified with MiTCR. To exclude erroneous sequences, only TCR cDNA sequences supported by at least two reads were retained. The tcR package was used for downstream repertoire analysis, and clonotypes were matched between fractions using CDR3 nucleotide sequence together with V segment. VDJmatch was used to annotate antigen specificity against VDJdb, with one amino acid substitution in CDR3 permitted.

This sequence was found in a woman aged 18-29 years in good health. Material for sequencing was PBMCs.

Read as DNA, the sequence is TGTGCCAGCAGCCGGGACTCGAACACAGATACGCAGTATTTT. This encodes CASSRDSNTDTQYF. The rearrangement joined TRBV9 to TRBJ2-3; D gene: possibly TRBD2, on 6 matching bases. The trim is 4 bases for V and 2 bases for J, with a gap of 11 bases between the germline ends. Including cysteine and phenylalanine, the CDR3 has 14 amino acids. The CDR3 DNA has 42 bases and is translated from base 1. CDR1 and CDR2, per the germline V gene, are SGDLS and YYNGEE.